This TCR beta chain was identified during a study of beta chain features in type 1 diabetes. The entirety of the isolated RNA underwent reverse transcription, so expressed TCRB transcripts were sequenced. Measured with immunoSEQ multiplex PCR; TCRdb has only the in-frame clones, and not every one. There are 450,000 to 550,000 clones in the sample; about 29% occur only once, and 0.05% to 0.07% lies in the top ten. Notes on this clone: As yet, its antigen is unknown.

Regarding the study as a whole: Shorter TCRB CDR3s, moderately but significantly so, marked every one of the four CD4+ subsets in Type 1 diabetes patients. TCRB repertoires of naive, central memory and Treg cells appeared more similar among patients than among healthy donors.

Each of the CD4+ naive, central memory, regulatory and stem cell-like memory populations was sorted via CD45RO/CCR7/CD25/CD127/CD95/CD27. Purities over 98% were achieved in all sorted populations. The CDR3 consists of 14 residues. CDR1 is SEHNR and CDR2 is FQNEAQ in the germline V gene (reference sequence). With 5 bases removed from V and 1 base from J, the gap between germline ends came to 12 bases. Sequencing input: naive CD4+ T cells from blood. The V gene is TRBV7-9, the J gene TRBJ2-7; D may be TRBD2 (5 bases). The clonotype comes from a man between 18 and 29 years old in good health. CDR3 sequence: CASSPSGGSYEQYF. The CDR3 DNA sequence: TGTGCCAGCAGCCCAAGCGGTGGGTCCTACGAGCAGTACTTC.